The clone carrying this T cell receptor (beta chain) was detected ten times or more. Its specificity is unknown. TCRdb re-called the 5' RACE reads with MiXCR, one entry per CDR3 protein. Of approximately 70,000 distinct CDR3 sequences listed, roughly 7% are singletons. These data belong to a study of T cells after yellow fever vaccination. Overall study: When fractions had low cell numbers, they were prepared with SMART-Seq v4 Ultra Low Input. Study findings and constraints: Post-booster repertoires again held most primary-vaccination clones (roughly 96% CD4, roughly 88% CD8). Researchers noted that a small share of clonotypes showed up in both CD4 and CD8 compartments. Abundant clonotypes from the bulk population could contaminate FACS-sorted repertoires.

The sequence was obtained from a man younger than 30 who received the YFV17D yellow fever vaccine. The source material was CD8+ T cells sorted from PBMCs, sampled more than 8 days after the first yellow fever vaccination.

The CDR3 here is CASSWRPGAPNTGELFF. CDR3 bases: TGTGCCAGCAGCTGGCGCCCAGGGGCCCCGAACACCGGGGAGCTGTTTTTT. This sequence joins TRBV28 and TRBJ2-2, with D possibly TRBD1 on 6 matching bases. Trimming stripped 6 bases from V and 0 bases from J, with 17 bases between. Germline V gene data show CDR1 as MDHEN and CDR2 as SYDVKM. The CDR3 totals 17 residues.